A single sample is the source of the 28 T cell receptor beta chains below, sequenced in a study of regulatory T cells in long-lasting Graves disease. Time point in this sample: newly diagnosed GD, antithyroid drugs for less than 3 months. Isolated PBMC RNA provided the starting material for the TCR library. Through Arm-PCR of CDR3 regions and iRepertoire HTBI primers, TCR beta libraries were built. Using its own MiXCR run on the multiplex PCR reads, TCRdb lists one record per CDR3 protein. Among around 400,000 distinct CDR3 sequences listed, around 16% were seen once. Sequenced material: peripheral blood mononuclear cells (PBMCs), taken at new diagnosis, from a patient treated with antithyroid drugs. The origin of the receptors is a female donor with Graves disease.

This clonotype was observed many times. This rearrangement joins TRBV27 to TRBJ2-3, with D perhaps given as TRBD1 or TRBD2 (5 bases each). CDR3 length: 14 amino acids. The germline V gene has CDR1 MNHEY and CDR2 SMNVEV (reference sequence). Trimming shortened V by 6 bases and J by 2 bases, and 12 bases separated the two germline ends. The CDR3 loop is CASRVWGITDTQYF. Written as DNA, the CDR3 is TGTGCCAGCAGAGTTTGGGGGATCACAGATACGCAGTATTTT.

This clonotype was observed at least ten times. This chain connects TRBV3-1 to TRBJ2-7; either TRBD1 or TRBD2 may fit D (5 bases each). The ends were cut back, 3 bases at V and 2 bases at J, with 11 bases in the middle. CDR1 and CDR2 (germline): LGHDT, YNNKEL (reference sequence). The CDR3 covers 14 residues. This CDR3 reads CASSHRDVAYEQYF. Here the CDR3 DNA reads TGTGCCAGCAGCCACCGGGACGTGGCCTACGAGCAGTACTTC.

About this clonotype itself: One junction end disagrees with the germline gene, perhaps due to a read error. The chain recombines TRBV2 with TRBJ1-1; weak D call: TRBD1 (6 bases). Germline values: CDR1 SNHLY, CDR2 FYNNEI. The length of the CDR3 is 13 residues. CDR3 sequence: CASSEDRHGEAFF. The CDR3 nucleotides read TGTGCCAGCAGCGAAGACAGGCACGGTGAAGCTTTCTTT.

This clonotype was picked up many times. The V call is TRBV2, the J call TRBJ2-7, with D possibly matching TRBD1 (6 bases). V was cut by 2 bases and J by 2 bases, with 13 bases left in between. In germline, CDR1 is SNHLY, CDR2 FYNNEI. The CDR3 is 15 residues long. The CDR3 is CASSERLGDTYEQYF. The CDR3 DNA reads TGTGCCAGCAGTGAAAGGTTAGGGGACACCTACGAGCAGTACTTC.

This clonotype was detected ten times or more. The rearrangement joins TRBV12-5 to TRBJ1-1; D is undetermined. CDR3 length: 12 residues. Germline V lookup: CDR1 LGHNT, CDR2 FRNRAP. V lost 7 bases to trimming and J lost 3 bases, with 9 bases between them. CDR3 residues: CASEDRDTEAFF. The CDR3 nucleotides read TGTGCTAGTGAGGATAGGGACACTGAAGCTTTCTTT.

This clonotype was recorded many times. The rearrangement joins TRBV3-1 to TRBJ2-3; no reliable D call. Germline V gene data show CDR1 as LGHDT and CDR2 as YNNKEL (reference sequence). Trimming pared 1 base from V and 0 bases from J, leaving 8 bases between. The CDR3 is 15 amino acids. Here the CDR3 DNA reads TGTGCCAGCAGCCAAGGTCAGACCAGCACAGATACGCAGTATTTT. It translates to CASSQGQTSTDTQYF.

There are many counts of this clonotype. The gene calls are TRBV6-1 and TRBJ1-2, with 7 bases matching TRBD1. The germline V gene has CDR1 MNHNS and CDR2 SASEGT. The CDR3 is 12 residues long. Trimming removed 10 bases from V and 3 bases from J; junction bases left unmatched: 5. This CDR3 is CAIPGQYYGYTF. CDR3 bases: TGTGCCATCCCGGGACAGTACTATGGCTACACCTTC.

The sample holds a few counts of this clonotype. Only one base separates this from a far larger clonotype, so it likely reflects a read error. This sequence joins TRBV11-2 and TRBJ1-1; D call uncertain. The germline gives CDR1 SGHAT, CDR2 FQNNGV. V lost 2 bases, J lost 4 bases, and 8 bases lay in between. The CDR3 totals 13 residues. The CDR3 DNA reads TGTGCCAGCAGCTTAAGAAGGAGCACTGAAGCTTTCTTT. As protein: CASSLRRSTEAFF.

This clonotype turned up a few times. The chain combines TRBV6-2 or TRBV6-3 with TRBJ1-1, with 7 bases lining up with TRBD1. V was clipped by 0 bases and J by 3 bases; unmatched bases: 10. This CDR3 spans 17 amino acids. Germline assignment: CDR1 MNHEY and CDR2 SVGEGT. The CDR3 sequence: CASSYSSTGAGYTEAFF. The CDR3 DNA is TGTGCCAGCAGTTACTCCTCCACAGGGGCGGGATACACTGAAGCTTTCTTT.

This chain uses TRBV7-9 with TRBJ2-3; D not resolved. V lost 2 bases, J lost 7 bases, and 16 bases lay in between. Germline V CDR1 and CDR2: SEHNR, FQNEAQ (reference sequence). CDR3 length equals 15 residues. DNA of the CDR3: TGTGCCAGCAGCTTATCATCTAGGGTAAAATATACGCAGTATTTT. It is translated as CASSLSSRVKYTQYF.

In its sample, this clonotype was seen many times. This chain uses TRBV12-3 or TRBV12-4 with TRBJ2-1; TRBD2 agrees at 12 bases. Unmatched junction bases numbered 6, after V lost 5 bases and J lost 7 bases. This CDR3 contains 15 residues. The CDR3 nucleotides are TGTGCCAGCAGTCACACCGGGACTAGCGGGAATGAGCAGTTCTTC. Its translation: CASSHTGTSGNEQFF.

This clonotype came up a few times. V usage is TRBV19 and J usage is TRBJ2-1, with TRBD1 matching over 11 bases. The trim removed 1 base at V and 8 bases at J, leaving 4 bases unmatched. CDR1 LNHDA and CDR2 SQIVND come from the germline V gene (reference sequence). The CDR3 runs 15 residues. Here the CDR3 reads CASSIAGQGAYEQFF. Here the CDR3 DNA reads TGTGCCAGTAGTATAGCAGGACAGGGGGCATATGAGCAGTTCTTC. Drawing the rest from reference TRBV19 and TRBJ2-1, the complete variable domain is DGGITQSPKYLFRKEGQNVTLSCEQNLNHDAMYWYRQDPGQGLRLIYYSQIVNDFQKGDIAEGYSVSREKKESFPLTVTSAQKNPTAFYLCASSIAGQGAYEQFFGPGTRLTVL.

In its sample, this clonotype was seen many times. The chain employs TRBV20-1 and TRBJ2-5, with 10 positions matching TRBD1. Germline V gene data show CDR1 as DFQATT and CDR2 as SNEGSKA (reference sequence). The CDR3 is 13 residues long. Trimming cost V 4 bases and J 5 bases; bases outside gene matches: 4. The CDR3 coding sequence is TGCAGTGCTACGGGACAGGGGATGGAGACCCAGTACTTC. This translates into CSATGQGMETQYF.

The chain combines TRBV29-1 with TRBJ2-5; TRBD2 matches 10 bases. The V segment lost 0 bases and the J segment 4 bases; nucleotides outside the gene matches: 11. CDR1 SQVTM and CDR2 ANQGSEA come from the germline V gene. This CDR3 has 17 amino acids. CDR3 bases: TGCAGCGTTGAAGATCTGGGGCTAGCGGGAGTTTCAGAGACCCAGTACTTC. Translated: CSVEDLGLAGVSETQYF.

For this clonotype: This may come from a read error, since a much larger clone is one base off. CDR3 region: CASSVPARAHWSYEQYF. DNA for the CDR3: TGTGCCAGCAGTGTGCCGGCTCGTGCTCACTGGTCCTACGAGCAGTACTTC. The V gene is TRBV6-1, the J gene TRBJ2-7; D is uncertain. The CDR3 is 17 amino acids. Germline V CDR1 and CDR2: MNHNS, SASEGT. V dropped 4 bases and J dropped 1 base, with 20 bases sitting between them.

The table lists this clonotype with many counts. The chain combines TRBV12-3 or TRBV12-4 with TRBJ1-6; TRBD1 aligns across 12 bases. This CDR3 comprises 16 residues. V lost 6 bases to trimming and J lost 5 bases; unmatched junction nucleotides: 5. In DNA form, the CDR3 reads TGTGCCAGCAGCCGCCGGGACAGGGGGCATAATTCACCCCTCCACTTT. Translation gives CASSRRDRGHNSPLHF.

There are many counts of this clonotype. An end of the junction differs from the germline gene, which may be a read error. CDR3 in DNA: TGTGCCAGCAGCCCGGGGACAGGGGGCAATAACTATGGCTACACCTTC. Translated: CASSPGTGGNNYGYTF. The chain links TRBV5-1 to TRBJ1-2; TRBD1 matches 12 bases. The CDR3 consists of 16 residues. Germline values: CDR1 SGHRS, CDR2 YFSETQ.

This clonotype was found many times. The chain employs TRBV5-1 and TRBJ2-7; 12 nucleotides line up with TRBD1. The ends lost 4 bases at V and 7 bases at J; junction bases unmatched: 9. This CDR3 has 15 amino acids. CDR1 and CDR2 from the germline V gene are SGHRS and YFSETQ. CDR3 nucleotide sequence: TGCGCCAGCAGCGGGGGACAGGGGGCAACAGGAGAGCAGTACTTC. This codes for CASSGGQGATGEQYF.

This clonotype was seen repeatedly, ten times or more. CDR3 DNA: TGTGCCAGCAGCTTAGGACTAAACACAGATACGCAGTATTTT. Amino acids: CASSLGLNTDTQYF. The chain recombines TRBV11-3 with TRBJ2-3; D may be TRBD2 (5 bases). The CDR3 is made up of 14 amino acids. Per germline, CDR1 SGHNT and CDR2 YENEEA. The V gene lost 1 base and the J gene lost 2 bases, with 7 bases spanning the gap.

There are many counts of this clonotype. The V and J genes are TRBV2 and TRBJ2-5; D is possibly TRBD2 (6 bases). The CDR3 covers 14 residues. The germline gives CDR1 SNHLY, CDR2 FYNNEI. Trimming took off 2 bases at V and 3 bases at J, with 10 bases between the two ends. The CDR3 spells CASSELGGKETQYF. The CDR3 DNA reads TGTGCCAGCAGTGAATTAGGCGGGAAAGAGACCCAGTACTTC.

Note on this clonotype: This likely traces to a read error, being one base from a far larger clone. The V and J genes are TRBV5-8 and TRBJ1-1, with D perhaps TRBD1 (5 bases). This CDR3 has 15 residues. Germline V gives CDR1 SGHTS, CDR2 YDEGEE. The CDR3 region has the DNA TGCGCCAGCAGCCGGGGCAACAGAGGCGACACTGAAGCTTTCTTT. Encoded protein: CASSRGNRGDTEAFF.

This clonotype appeared many times. The chain carries TRBV3-1 and TRBJ1-6; tentatively, D is TRBD1 (5 bases). The CDR3 covers 16 residues. V was trimmed by 0 bases and J by 8 bases, leaving 14 bases between them. Germline V gene data show CDR1 as LGHDT and CDR2 as YNNKEL (reference sequence). CDR3 sequence (DNA): TGTGCCAGCAGCCAAGAAGAGATTACGGGGCATTCACCCCTCCACTTT. Its protein product is CASSQEEITGHSPLHF.

In its sample, this clonotype was seen many times. This chain joins TRBV5-5 and TRBJ1-1, with D tentatively TRBD1 (6 bases). CDR3 length: 15 amino acids. Trimming shortened V by 2 bases and J by 3 bases, and 14 bases separated the two germline ends. The germline V gene encodes CDR1 SGHKS and CDR2 YYEKEE (reference sequence). CDR3 sequence (DNA): TGTGCCAGCAGCTTCACAGGGCGGGTCGACACTGAAGCTTTCTTT. This gives the protein CASSFTGRVDTEAFF.

In its sample, this clonotype was seen many times. This chain joins TRBV2 and TRBJ1-1, with unresolved D. This CDR3 comprises 13 residues. The germline V gene encodes CDR1 SNHLY and CDR2 FYNNEI. The V gene lost 5 bases and the J gene lost 1 base, with 8 bases spanning the gap. As DNA, the CDR3 is TGTGCCAGCAGTATGAACGGGAACACTGAAGCTTTCTTT. Translating gives CASSMNGNTEAFF.

V gene TRBV12-3 or TRBV12-4 combines with J gene TRBJ2-4; D is perhaps TRBD2 (6 bases). CDR3 length: 13 amino acids. V was shortened by 6 bases and J by 7 bases, with 13 bases between the two germline ends. This CDR3 reads CASRGTPGNIQYF. The CDR3 DNA reads TGTGCCAGCAGAGGGACTCCCGGGAACATTCAGTACTTC.

J is TRBJ1-2 and V is TRBV12-3 or TRBV12-4; D gene unclear. V dropped 3 bases and J dropped 0 bases, with 8 bases sitting between them. The CDR3 totals 14 residues. CDR3 residues: CASSFGPANYGYTF. DNA of the CDR3: TGTGCCAGCAGTTTTGGGCCCGCTAACTATGGCTACACCTTC.

This clonotype was counted ten times or more. The chain combines TRBV7-9 with TRBJ1-6; 7 bases map to TRBD1. Germline CDR1 reads SEHNR; CDR2 reads FQNEAQ (reference sequence). Trimming at V came to 5 bases and at J to 5 bases, leaving 3 bases not matched to a gene. The CDR3 loop spans 14 amino acids. CDR3 sequence: CASSKGQNNSPLHF. Here the CDR3 DNA reads TGTGCCAGCAGCAAGGGACAGAATAATTCACCCCTCCACTTT.

In this sample, this clonotype turned up a few times. This chain links TRBV6-1 with TRBJ1-2; no firm D call. CDR3 length equals 15 residues. V was trimmed by 7 bases and J by 1 base, leaving 16 bases between them. Germline V lookup: CDR1 MNHNS, CDR2 SASEGT. The CDR3 sequence: CASTKSGVINYGYTF. CDR3 coding DNA: TGTGCCAGCACCAAATCCGGGGTAATTAACTATGGCTACACCTTC.